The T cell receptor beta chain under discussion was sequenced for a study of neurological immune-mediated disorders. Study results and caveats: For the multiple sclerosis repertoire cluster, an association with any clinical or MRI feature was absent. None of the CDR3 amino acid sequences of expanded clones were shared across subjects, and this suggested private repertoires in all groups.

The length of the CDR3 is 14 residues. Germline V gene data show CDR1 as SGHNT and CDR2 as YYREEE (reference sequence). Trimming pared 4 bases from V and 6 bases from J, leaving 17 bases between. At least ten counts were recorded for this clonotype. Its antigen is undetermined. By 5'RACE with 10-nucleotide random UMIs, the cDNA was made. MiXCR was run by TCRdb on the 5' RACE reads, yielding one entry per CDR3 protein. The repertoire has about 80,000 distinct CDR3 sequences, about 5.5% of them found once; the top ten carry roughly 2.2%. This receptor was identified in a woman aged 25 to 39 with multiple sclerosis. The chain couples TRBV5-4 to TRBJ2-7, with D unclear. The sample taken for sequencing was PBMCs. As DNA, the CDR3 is TGTGCCAGCAGCGCTGGCATCAATTTGGGCGAGCAGTACTTC. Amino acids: CASSAGINLGEQYF.